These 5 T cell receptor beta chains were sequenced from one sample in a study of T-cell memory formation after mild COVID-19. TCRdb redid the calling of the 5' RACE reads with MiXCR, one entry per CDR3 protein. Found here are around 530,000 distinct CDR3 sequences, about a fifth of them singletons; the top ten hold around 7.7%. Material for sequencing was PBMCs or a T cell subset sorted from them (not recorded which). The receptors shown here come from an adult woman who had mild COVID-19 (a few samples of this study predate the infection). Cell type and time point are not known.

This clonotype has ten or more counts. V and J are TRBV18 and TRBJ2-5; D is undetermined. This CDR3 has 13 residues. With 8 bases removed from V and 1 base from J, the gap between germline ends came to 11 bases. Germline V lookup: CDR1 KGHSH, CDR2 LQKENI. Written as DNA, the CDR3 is TGTGCCAGCAGCTTAGGCCTCCAAGAGACCCAGTACTTC. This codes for CASSLGLQETQYF.

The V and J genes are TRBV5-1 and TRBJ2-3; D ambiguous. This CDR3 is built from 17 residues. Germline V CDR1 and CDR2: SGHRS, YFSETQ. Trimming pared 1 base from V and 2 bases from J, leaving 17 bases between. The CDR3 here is CASSLRDSANPTDTQYF. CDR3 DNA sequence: TGCGCCAGCAGCTTGAGAGACTCGGCTAACCCCACAGATACGCAGTATTTT.

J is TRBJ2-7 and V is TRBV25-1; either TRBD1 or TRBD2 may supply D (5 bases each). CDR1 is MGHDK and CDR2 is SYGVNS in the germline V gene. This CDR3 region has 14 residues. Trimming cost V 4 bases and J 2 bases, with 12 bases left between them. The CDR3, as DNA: TGTGCCAGCAGTGCAGGTGGGGACCCCTACGAGCAGTACTTC. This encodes CASSAGGDPYEQYF.

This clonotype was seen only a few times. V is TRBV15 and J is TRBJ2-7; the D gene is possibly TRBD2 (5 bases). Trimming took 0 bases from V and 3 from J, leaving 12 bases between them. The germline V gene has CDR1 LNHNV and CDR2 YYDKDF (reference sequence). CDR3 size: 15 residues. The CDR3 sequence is CATSREGRGNYEQYF. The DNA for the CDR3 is TGTGCCACCAGCAGAGAAGGGCGAGGGAACTACGAGCAGTACTTC. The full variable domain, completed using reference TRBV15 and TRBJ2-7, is DAMVIQNPRYQVTQFGKPVTLSCSQTLNHNVMYWYQQKSSQAPKLLFHYYDKDFNNEADTPDNFQSRRPNTSFCFLDIRSPGLGDTAMYLCATSREGRGNYEQYFGPGTRLTVT.

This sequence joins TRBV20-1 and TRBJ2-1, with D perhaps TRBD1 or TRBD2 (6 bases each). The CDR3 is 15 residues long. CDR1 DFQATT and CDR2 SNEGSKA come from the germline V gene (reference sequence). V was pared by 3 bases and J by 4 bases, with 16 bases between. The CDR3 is CSARGAGTLYNEQFF. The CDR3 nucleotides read TGCAGTGCTAGGGGGGCGGGAACATTGTACAATGAGCAGTTCTTC.